This is a list of T cell receptor beta chains from one sample in a study of blood T cell repertoires in COVID-19. The table came from immunoSEQ multiplex PCR; TCRdb's copy has only in-frame clones and leaves some out. The sample lists more than 250,000 clones; around 89% were seen once. What was sequenced was peripheral blood. The receptors come from a woman in her thirties with COVID-19, enrolled during active disease. Both conserved end residues are part of each CDR3. The D gene is left open where the match is weak. Clone size is stated in some rows and not others, as once, few, many or a class when expanded.

v_call	j_call	d_call	clone_size	cdr3_aa	cdr3_nt
TRBV13	TRBJ2-7	TRBD1	NA	CASSSTSDRPYYEQYF	TGTGCCAGCAGCTCCACCTCGGACAGGCCCTACTACGAGCAGTACTTC
TRBV18	TRBJ1-5	NA	NA	CASRKWEEQPQHF	TGTGCCAGCCGGAAGTGGGAGGAACAGCCCCAGCATTTT
TRBV5-1	TRBJ2-7	NA	NA	CASSLEIGYEQYF	TGCGCCAGCAGCTTGGAAATCGGCTACGAGCAGTACTTC
TRBV6-5	TRBJ1-2	NA	NA	CASKLGGSFYGYTF	TGTGCCAGCAAGTTAGGGGGTTCCTTCTATGGCTACACCTTC
TRBV28	TRBJ2-7	TRBD2	NA	CASRRGPGLAGGYEQYF	TGTGCCAGCAGGCGGGGCCCGGGACTAGCGGGGGGCTACGAGCAGTACTTC
TRBV11-2	TRBJ1-2	NA	NA	CASTVVRGPRNGYTF	TGTGCCAGCACGGTAGTTAGGGGTCCCCGGAATGGCTACACCTTC
TRBV3-1/TRBV3-2	TRBJ1-3	NA	once	CASSQVGSSGNTIYF	TGTGCCAGCAGCCAAGTGGGGAGCTCTGGAAACACCATATATTTT
TRBV27	TRBJ1-3	NA	NA	CASSSTGAGTSGNTIYF	TGTGCCAGCAGTTCCACGGGAGCAGGGACCTCTGGAAACACCATATATTTT
TRBV19	TRBJ2-7	NA	NA	CASSGRGAWGEQYF	TGTGCCAGTAGTGGCCGGGGGGCCTGGGGCGAGCAGTACTTC
TRBV7-9	TRBJ2-5	TRBD2	NA	CASSDRGTTSARQETQYF	TGTGCCAGCAGCGATAGGGGGACGACTAGCGCTCGCCAAGAGACCCAGTACTTC
TRBV3-1/TRBV3-2	TRBJ2-5	TRBD1	NA	CASSQQGASGTQYF	TGTGCCAGCAGCCAACAGGGGGCATCTGGGACCCAGTACTTC
TRBV15	TRBJ1-2	TRBD1	NA	CATSRGQGGYTF	TGTGCCACCAGCAGGGGACAGGGAGGCTACACCTTC
TRBV7-9	TRBJ1-1	TRBD1	NA	CASSSPKDREGREVF	TGTGCCAGCAGCTCCCCCAAGGACAGGGAGGGTAGGGAGGTCTTT
TRBV4-1	TRBJ1-1	NA	NA	CASSQVIGGNTEAFF	TGCGCCAGCAGCCAAGTTATAGGGGGGAACACTGAAGCTTTCTTT
TRBV27	TRBJ2-7	TRBD1	NA	CASSLSYRGGTYEQYF	TGTGCCAGCAGTTTATCGTACAGGGGTGGCACCTACGAGCAGTACTTC
TRBV30	TRBJ1-6	NA	few	CAWSKGVYNSPLHF	TGTGCCTGGAGTAAAGGAGTCTATAATTCACCCCTCCACTTT
TRBV10-3	TRBJ2-1	TRBD2	NA	CAISESSGRGGRYNEQFF	TGTGCCATCAGTGAGTCGTCGGGTCGGGGGGGCCGTTACAATGAGCAGTTCTTC
TRBV25-1	TRBJ2-6	NA	NA	CASTDPSGANVLTF	TGTGCCAGTACTGATCCGTCTGGGGCCAACGTCCTGACTTTC
TRBV28	TRBJ1-6	TRBD1	NA	CASSPGQVYSPLHF	TGTGCCAGCAGCCCGGGACAGGTTTATTCACCCCTCCACTTT
TRBV6-1	TRBJ1-1	NA	NA	CASSDGGGETEAFF	TGTGCCAGCAGTGATGGGGGAGGCGAAACTGAAGCTTTCTTT
TRBV6-5	TRBJ1-2	NA	once	CASSRGQNYGYTF	TGTGCCAGCAGTAGAGGCCAGAACTATGGCTACACCTTC
TRBV30	TRBJ1-3	NA	NA	CAWGTPAGSTIYF	TGTGCCTGGGGGACCCCCGCGGGTAGCACCATATATTTT
TRBV25-1	TRBJ1-4	TRBD1	once	CASRELQGTNEKLFF	TGTGCCAGCAGAGAGCTACAGGGGACTAATGAAAAACTGTTTTTT
TRBV6-1	TRBJ2-5	NA	NA	CASSEGRGRETQYF	TGTGCCAGCAGTGAAGGCAGGGGAAGGGAGACCCAGTACTTC
TRBV5-4	TRBJ1-1	NA	NA	CASSLAPLRQERSMNTEAFF	TGTGCCAGCAGCTTGGCCCCCCTCAGACAGGAAAGGAGCATGAACACTGAAGCTTTCTTT
TRBV28	TRBJ1-4	TRBD1	once	CASLTGGEGSEKLFF	TGTGCTTCACTTACAGGGGGCGAGGGAAGTGAAAAACTGTTTTTT
TRBV2	TRBJ2-2	TRBD1	NA	CASSRTGGGKGELFF	TGTGCCAGCAGTCGGACAGGGGGGGGTAAAGGGGAGCTGTTTTTT
TRBV5-1	TRBJ1-1	NA	NA	CASSLEAFTEAFF	TGCGCCAGCAGCTTGGAAGCATTCACTGAAGCTTTCTTT
TRBV10-3	TRBJ2-7	TRBD1	NA	CAIRPGTGGLYEQYF	TGTGCCATCAGGCCCGGGACAGGGGGCCTCTACGAGCAGTACTTC
TRBV28	TRBJ2-2	NA	NA	CASSLPTLENTGELFF	TGTGCCAGCAGCCTCCCAACTCTAGAGAACACCGGGGAGCTGTTTTTT
TRBV7-2	TRBJ2-3	TRBD2	NA	CASSSLSVISGKDTQYF	TGTGCCAGCAGCTCACTTTCCGTGATTAGCGGGAAAGATACGCAGTATTTT
TRBV6-5	TRBJ1-2	NA	NA	CASSGASGYTF	TGTGCCAGCAGCGGAGCCTCGGGCTACACCTTC
TRBV6-5	TRBJ2-7	NA	NA	CASSYVGGPYEQYF	TGTGCCAGCAGTTATGTCGGGGGACCCTACGAGCAGTACTTC
TRBV4-2	TRBJ2-5	TRBD2	NA	CASSQAAGALGGETQYF	TGTGCCAGCAGCCAAGCAGCGGGGGCACTTGGGGGGGAGACCCAGTACTTC
TRBV5-1	TRBJ1-2	TRBD1	NA	CASRSGTGDYGYTF	TGCGCCAGCAGGTCCGGGACAGGGGACTATGGCTACACCTTC
TRBV18	TRBJ1-1	TRBD1	NA	CASSPRGLAEAFF	TGTGCCAGCTCACCAAGGGGGCTCGCCGAAGCTTTCTTT
TRBV19	TRBJ1-1	NA	NA	CASSTHIPTPNTEAFF	TGTGCCAGTAGTACCCACATCCCGACACCGAACACTGAAGCTTTCTTT
TRBV7-2	TRBJ2-4	TRBD2	NA	CASSQLPMTSGTRKNIQYF	TGTGCCAGCAGCCAACTCCCGATGACTAGCGGGACTAGGAAAAACATTCAGTACTTC
TRBV19	TRBJ2-3	NA	NA	CASSIDYPDTQYF	TGTGCCAGTAGTATAGACTACCCAGATACGCAGTATTTT
TRBV11-3	TRBJ2-5	TRBD2	NA	CASSLRLAGFQETQYF	TGTGCCAGCAGCTTAAGGCTAGCGGGTTTTCAAGAGACCCAGTACTTC
TRBV6-5	TRBJ1-3	NA	few	CASSHRADSGNTIYF	TGTGCCAGCAGTCACAGGGCCGACTCTGGAAACACCATATATTTT
TRBV7-9	TRBJ1-2	TRBD1	few	CASSSTGEPGYTF	TGTGCCAGCAGCTCAACAGGGGAACCTGGCTACACCTTC
TRBV9	TRBJ1-6	TRBD1	NA	CASSARTGLGSYNSPLHF	TGTGCCAGCAGCGCCAGGACAGGGTTAGGCTCCTATAATTCACCCCTCCACTTT
TRBV6-7	TRBJ1-5	TRBD1	few	CASRILQGVSNQPQHF	TGTGCCAGCAGGATACTACAGGGGGTTAGCAATCAGCCCCAGCATTTT
TRBV9	TRBJ1-5	NA	NA	CASSVGTGPNQPQHF	TGTGCCAGCAGCGTCGGTACAGGGCCCAATCAGCCCCAGCATTTT
TRBV27	TRBJ2-2	NA	NA	CASGGTANTGELFF	TGTGCCAGCGGCGGGACAGCGAACACCGGGGAGCTGTTTTTT
TRBV4-1	TRBJ1-1	TRBD1	NA	CASNPRGGRDTEAFF	TGCGCCAGCAACCCGAGAGGGGGCCGAGACACTGAAGCTTTCTTT
TRBV6-5	TRBJ1-2	TRBD1	NA	CASSDSGGDYGYTF	TGTGCCAGCAGTGACTCAGGGGGAGACTATGGCTACACCTTC
TRBV11-2	TRBJ1-2	NA	NA	CASRPAQTGYGYTF	TGTGCCAGCAGACCCGCCCAAACAGGCTATGGCTACACCTTC
TRBV18	TRBJ1-2	NA	NA	CASSPEEGSGYGYTF	TGTGCCAGCTCACCCGAGGAGGGTTCTGGCTATGGCTACACCTTC